This T cell receptor (beta chain) stems from a study of T-cell reconstitution after alpha-beta-depleted transplantation in children (dated by TCRdb to 2016 to 2017). Broadly, across the study: Using TCR repertoire profiling, the study followed T-cell immune reconstitution in a quantitative way in children after TCRalphabeta/CD19-depleted allogeneic hematopoietic cell transplantation.

V and J lose 4 bases and 5 bases, and a span of 17 bases separates them. CDR1 SGHTA and CDR2 FQGNSA were looked up in the germline V gene. Reading from cysteine to phenylalanine, the CDR3 counts 15 amino acids. The read is trimmed to its CDR3 DNA, 45 bases read in frame from base 1. Comment on this clonotype: Its antigen is unknown. Per-base quality was not reported, and no clone a single base away is much larger than it.

The library was produced with PCR. This sample was sequenced with an Illumina HiSeq 2500. TCR library preparation used molecular barcoding, with unique molecular identifiers applied to normalize quantification of the TCRbeta repertoire. TCRdb trimmed public reads at Q25 via fastp, called clones via MiXCR and kept in-frame beta chains. Each CDR3 protein gets just one entry, which takes the most common genes and DNA from the rows behind it. This sample has over 550,000 distinct CDR3 sequences in its table, and roughly a tenth of those were observed once. The top ten clones comprise less than 5% of the sample.

The chain was built from TRBV7-2 and TRBJ2-5, with the D gene not clear enough to name. The sequence was obtained from a human donor who donated a stem cell graft to a child with acute myeloid leukemia. Material: PBMCs from the stem cell graft donor, obtained from the stem cell graft. The nucleotides are TGTGCCAGCAGCTCCCGGACCTCACCCTCGGAGACCCAGTACTTC. Its translation reads: CASSSRTSPSETQYF. The CDR3, completed at both ends by the reference TRBV7-2 and TRBJ2-5 genes, gives the full variable domain GAGVSQSPSNKVTEKGKDVELRCDPISGHTALYWYRQSLGQGLEFLIYFQGNSAPDKSGLPSDRFSAERTGGSVSTLTIQRTQQEDSAVYLCASSSRTSPSETQYFGPGTRLLVL.